Below, 26 T cell receptor beta chains from the same sample are listed, as sequenced in a study of immune cell composition in non-small cell lung cancer. Normal lung sampling was at least 3 cm from the tumour, as distant as possible. Libraries were prepared by immunoSEQ multiplex PCR; TCRdb keeps only in-frame clonotypes and omits some of them. Of about 4,800 clones in the sample, approximately 91% were seen once. The specimen sequenced was non-adjacent lung tissue. The receptors here all came from a human donor with non-small cell lung cancer. Some clones in this sample may be carry-over from other donors' samples.

The rearrangement links TRBV28 to TRBJ1-1; D is possibly TRBD1 (6 bases). CDR3 length: 12 amino acids. The germline V gene has CDR1 MDHEN and CDR2 SYDVKM. The V end was cut by 5 bases, the J end by 8 bases, with 12 bases between. The CDR3 sequence is CASSTITGEAFF. Written as DNA, the CDR3 is TGTGCCAGCAGTACGATTACAGGGGAAGCTTTCTTT.

This clone was recorded a few times. One end of the junction does not line up with germline, which may come from a read error. J is TRBJ1-5 and V is TRBV30, with D possibly matching TRBD1 (6 bases). This CDR3 spans 13 amino acids. Germline CDR1 is GTSNPN and CDR2 is SVGIG (reference sequence). Here the CDR3 reads CACSGGGSQPQHF. The DNA for the CDR3 is TGTGCCTGCAGTGGAGGGGGATCCCAGCCCCAGCATTTT.

CDR3 coding DNA: TGCGCCAGCAGCCAAGTATCACTAGCGGGTTCAGGGCATACGCAGTATTTT. This gives the protein CASSQVSLAGSGHTQYF. The chain carries TRBV4-1 and TRBJ2-3, with 9 bases matching TRBD2. Per the germline V gene, CDR1 is MGHRA and CDR2 is YSYEKL. The CDR3 is made up of 17 amino acids. J lost 7 bases, V lost 1 base, and 12 bases had no gene match.

V gene TRBV6-5 combines with J gene TRBJ1-1; D not certain. The germline gives CDR1 MNHEY, CDR2 SVGAGI. Trimming shortened V by 4 bases and J by 1 base, and 13 bases separated the two germline ends. The CDR3 extends over 15 amino acids. This CDR3 reads CASSLEPAENTEAFF. In DNA, the CDR3 is TGTGCCAGCAGTTTGGAGCCGGCTGAGAACACTGAAGCTTTCTTT.

The chain links TRBV10-3 to TRBJ2-1; 8 nucleotides match TRBD2. Trimming took 0 bases from V and 7 from J; bases not matched to a gene: 8. Germline-derived CDR1 and CDR2 are ENHRY and SYGVKD. The CDR3 totals 16 residues. The CDR3 sequence: CAISESMAGGKNEQFF. The CDR3 DNA reads TGTGCCATCAGTGAGTCGATGGCGGGGGGAAAAAATGAGCAGTTCTTC.

This clone was observed once. This chain joins TRBV2 and TRBJ1-1; the match to TRBD1 covers 11 bases. The germline V gene has CDR1 SNHLY and CDR2 FYNNEI. Trimming took 5 bases from V and 4 from J; bases not matched to a gene: 3. This CDR3 comprises 14 residues. In DNA, the CDR3 is TGTGCCAGCAGTAGGGGACAGGGGGGCACTGAAGCTTTCTTT. This encodes CASSRGQGGTEAFF. Using reference TRBV2 and TRBJ1-1 for the parts outside the CDR3, the full variable domain is EPEVTQTPSHQVTQMGQEVILRCVPISNHLYFYWYRQILGQKVEFLVSFYNNEISEKSEIFDDQFSVERPDGSNFTLKIRSTKLEDSAMYFCASSRGQGGTEAFFGQGTRLTVV.

The V gene is TRBV4-1, the J gene TRBJ1-2, with TRBD1 matching over 7 bases. Losses at the gene ends were 3 bases for V and 4 bases for J; bases not matched to a gene: 8. Germline V CDR1 and CDR2: MGHRA, YSYEKL. CDR3 length equals 15 residues. This CDR3 reads CASSQEQGRGYGYTF. The CDR3 coding sequence is TGCGCCAGCAGCCAGGAACAGGGGAGAGGCTATGGCTACACCTTC.

The genes are TRBV5-1 and TRBJ2-7, with 10 bases matching TRBD1. V lost 5 bases and J lost 9; bases outside the gene matches: 5. CDR3 length: 12 residues. Germline CDR1 reads SGHRS; CDR2 reads YFSETQ. CDR3: CASRRDRGSQYF. CDR3 nucleotide sequence: TGCGCCAGCAGAAGGGACAGGGGATCGCAGTACTTC.

The table lists this clone with a few counts. This sequence joins TRBV19 and TRBJ2-1; 8 bases are a match to TRBD2. CDR1 is LNHDA and CDR2 is SQIVND in the germline V gene (reference sequence). This CDR3 region has 13 residues. V lost 6 bases to trimming and J lost 9 bases; unmatched junction nucleotides: 7. The CDR3 spells CASSSGGRTEQFF. CDR3 DNA sequence: TGTGCCAGTAGCTCGGGAGGGCGTACTGAGCAGTTCTTC.

This rearrangement joins TRBV7-2 to TRBJ2-7, with D maybe TRBD1 (6 bases). In germline, CDR1 is SGHTA, CDR2 FQGNSA. This CDR3 contains 14 residues. Trimming took off 2 bases at V and 2 bases at J, with 10 bases between the two ends. CDR3 nucleotides: TGTGCCAGCAGCTTATCACAGGGCCCCTACGAGCAGTACTTC. Amino acid sequence: CASSLSQGPYEQYF.

This clone was seen just once. The V call is TRBV9, the J call TRBJ2-7; TRBD2 matches 7 bases. The J segment lost 6 bases and the V segment lost 2 bases, leaving 11 bases of the junction unmatched. CDR1 is SGDLS and CDR2 is YYNGEE in the germline V gene. This CDR3 is 15 amino acids long. CDR3 amino acids: CASSVGVTSRSEQYF. The DNA for the CDR3 is TGTGCCAGCAGCGTTGGGGTGACTAGCCGCTCCGAGCAGTACTTC.

The CDR3 loop reads CASSPMRETQYF. CDR3 in DNA: TGTGCCAGCTCACCAATGAGAGAGACCCAGTACTTC. V usage is TRBV18 and J usage is TRBJ2-5; D not certain. CDR3 size: 12 residues. The V gene lost 2 bases and the J gene lost 4 bases, with 5 bases spanning the gap. From germline, CDR1 is KGHSH and CDR2 LQKENI. Variable domain in full (rest from reference TRBV18 and TRBJ2-5): NAGVMQNPRHLVRRRGQEARLRCSPMKGHSHVYWYRQLPEEGLKFMVYLQKENIIDESGMPKERFSAEFPKEGPSILRIQQVVRGDSAAYFCASSPMRETQYFGPGTRLLVL.

The chain recombines TRBV10-2 with TRBJ2-1, with D tentatively TRBD2 (6 bases). V lost 9 bases and J lost 7, with 10 bases in between. Germline CDR1 reads WSHSY; CDR2 reads SAAADI. This CDR3 spans 11 amino acids. CDR3 in DNA: TGCGCCAGTCTCCTAGCGAATGAGCAGTTCTTC. Translation: CASLLANEQFF.

The chain joins TRBV7-9 to TRBJ2-2; D might be TRBD2 (6 bases). CDR3 size: 12 residues. CDR1 and CDR2 (germline): SEHNR, FQNEAQ (reference sequence). V shed 3 bases and J shed 8 bases, with 7 bases lying between them. The CDR3 coding sequence is TGTGCCAGCAGCTTGGCGGGAGGGGAGCTGTTTTTT. This sequence encodes CASSLAGGELFF.

J is TRBJ2-3 and V is TRBV6-1; 8 bases are shared with TRBD1. The CDR3 runs 13 residues. With V trimmed by 9 bases and J by 1 base, 3 bases remained unmatched. Germline lookup yields CDR1 MNHNS and CDR2 SASEGT. The CDR3 nucleotides read TGTGCCAGTGGGACAGGCCGCACAGATACGCAGTATTTT. It is translated as CASGTGRTDTQYF.

CDR3 nucleotide sequence: TGTGCCAGCAGCCTAGGGGTTCTAGCGGGGCGCACCGGGGAGCTGTTTTTT. Amino acid sequence: CASSLGVLAGRTGELFF. The chain has TRBV11-3 and TRBJ2-2; 9 nucleotides align to TRBD2. Germline V CDR1 and CDR2: SGHNT, YENEEA. This CDR3 has 17 amino acids. J was trimmed by 4 bases and V by 5 bases; bases with no gene match: 11.

This clone was seen just once. The J gene is TRBJ2-7, the V gene TRBV5-1; 11 nucleotides align to TRBD1. The CDR3 is 14 amino acids. V shed 4 bases and J 3 bases; nucleotides not matched to a gene: 3. CDR1 is SGHRS, CDR2 YFSETQ, per germline. The CDR3 loop is CASSQGQGGYEQYF. CDR3 sequence (DNA): TGCGCCAGCAGCCAGGGACAGGGGGGCTACGAGCAGTACTTC.

The chain links TRBV19 to TRBJ1-2; TRBD1 matches at 10 bases. Trimming at V came to 3 bases and at J to 4 bases, leaving 5 bases not matched to a gene. CDR1 LNHDA and CDR2 SQIVND come from the germline V gene (reference sequence). The CDR3 has 15 amino acids. CDR3 protein: CASSMSGQGGYGYTF. Written as DNA, the CDR3 is TGTGCCAGTAGTATGAGCGGACAGGGGGGCTATGGCTACACCTTC.

The V call is TRBV10-3, the J call TRBJ1-1, with no clear D. Per germline, CDR1 ENHRY and CDR2 SYGVKD. Trimming left V 9 bases short and J 1 base short, with 6 bases between. There are 11 residues in the CDR3. The CDR3 sequence is CAISRNTEAFF. The CDR3 DNA is TGTGCCATTTCGAGGAACACTGAAGCTTTCTTT.

The chain has TRBV5-4 and TRBJ1-1, with D possibly matching TRBD1 (6 bases). CDR3 length: 13 residues. Looked up from germline, CDR1 is SGHNT and CDR2 is YYREEE (reference sequence). The V end lost 3 bases, the J end lost 8 bases, and 14 bases lay between the germline ends. CDR3 sequence reads: CASSSRGASEAFF. CDR3 sequence (DNA): TGTGCCAGCAGCTCTCGGGGGGCTTCCGAAGCTTTCTTT.

The chain couples TRBV30 to TRBJ1-3; no clear D. CDR3 length equals 14 residues. CDR1 GTSNPN and CDR2 SVGIG come from the germline V gene (reference sequence). Trimming took off 2 bases at V and 3 bases at J, with 11 bases between the two ends. The DNA of the CDR3 is TGTGCCTGGAGTTTCTCGGGAGTTGGAAACACCATATATTTT. Its translation: CAWSFSGVGNTIYF.

The chain uses TRBV7-6 and TRBJ2-5, with TRBD1 matching over 7 bases. Germline V gene data show CDR1 as SGHVS and CDR2 as FNYEAQ. The CDR3 is made up of 14 amino acids. V lost 4 bases to trimming and J lost 7 bases; unmatched junction nucleotides: 9. The CDR3 loop reads CASSSPDRSGTQYF. CDR3 coding DNA: TGTGCCAGCAGCTCACCGGACAGGAGCGGGACCCAGTACTTC.

J is TRBJ1-5 and V is TRBV19, with D hard to call. From germline, CDR1 is LNHDA and CDR2 SQIVND (reference sequence). The CDR3 is 14 amino acids. V was shortened by 5 bases and J by 5 bases, with 13 bases between the two germline ends. CDR3 sequence (DNA): TGTGCCAGTAGTCCGCTGCCGGGGTATCAGCCCCAGCATTTT. Its translation: CASSPLPGYQPQHF.

The chain combines TRBV4-3 with TRBJ2-1; the match to TRBD1 covers 7 bases. This CDR3 is 12 amino acids long. After removal of 1 base from V and 10 bases from J, the junction contained 1 base not matched to a gene. Germline V lookup: CDR1 LGHNA, CDR2 YSLEER. In DNA, the CDR3 is TGCGCCAGCAGCCAAGGCAGGGGGGAGCAGTTCTTC. It specifies CASSQGRGEQFF.

The chain has TRBV18 and TRBJ2-6; 7 bases line up with TRBD1. Trimming cost V 2 bases and J 4 bases; bases outside gene matches: 11. This CDR3 is built from 18 residues. Germline assignment: CDR1 KGHSH and CDR2 LQKENI. The CDR3 DNA is TGTGCCAGCTCACCATTGACAGGGAGAGGAGCGGGGGCCAACGTCCTGACTTTC. Protein sequence: CASSPLTGRGAGANVLTF.

This clone appeared a few times. The V and J genes are TRBV7-2 and TRBJ1-1, with a tentative D call TRBD1 (5 bases). Looked up from germline, CDR1 is SGHTA and CDR2 is FQGNSA. This CDR3 region has 14 residues. Trimming removed 1 base from V and 4 bases from J, with 10 bases in between. CDR3 sequence: CASSLGQLGTEAFF. The CDR3 bases are TGTGCCAGCAGCTTAGGACAGCTGGGCACTGAAGCTTTCTTT.